One and the same sample provided the 21 T cell receptor beta chains below, sequenced in a study of cytomegalovirus exposure and HLA in healthy donors. The PCR contained 60 Vbeta and 13 Jbeta primers. Here immunoSEQ multiplex PCR was the method, and the copy in TCRdb shows in-frame clones only, minus some. The sample consists of roughly 97,000 clones, about four fifths of them appearing once. The material sequenced was PBMCs. Receptors were obtained from a man aged 40-50 years in good health and CMV-seropositive.

The chain is built from TRBV11-2 and TRBJ2-7, with 8 bases that match TRBD2. The CDR3 totals 13 residues. Germline CDR1 is SGHAT and CDR2 is FQNNGV. The trim removed 9 bases at V and 6 bases at J, leaving 10 bases unmatched. The CDR3 region is CASGAGALGEQYF. The CDR3 bases are TGTGCCAGTGGAGCGGGAGCCCTGGGCGAGCAGTACTTC.

This clone has more than one count but fewer than ten. V usage is TRBV9 and J usage is TRBJ1-2; 9 bases match TRBD1. This CDR3 contains 15 residues. V dropped 3 bases and J dropped 3; count of bases not matched to a gene: 6. Germline assignment: CDR1 SGDLS and CDR2 YYNGEE. CDR3 region: CASSEGDRAHYGYTF. In DNA, the CDR3 is TGTGCCAGCAGCGAGGGGGACAGGGCCCACTATGGCTACACCTTC.

The chain carries TRBV5-1 and TRBJ1-1, with 8 bases matching TRBD1. The CDR3 runs to 16 residues. V lost 4 bases, J lost 3 bases, and 11 bases stayed unmatched. Germline-derived CDR1 and CDR2 are SGHRS and YFSETQ. Here the CDR3 DNA reads TGCGCCAGCAGCCCCCAGGGGGCAGGTGATTACACTGAAGCTTTCTTT. Encoded protein: CASSPQGAGDYTEAFF.

J is TRBJ1-2 and V is TRBV19; 8 positions agree with TRBD1. Trimming cost V 6 bases and J 3 bases; bases outside gene matches: 6. Germline CDR1 LNHDA, CDR2 SQIVND (reference sequence). The CDR3 has 14 amino acids. The CDR3 DNA is TGTGCCAGTAGACCGGACAGGGCCTACTATGGCTACACCTTC. Encoded protein: CASRPDRAYYGYTF.

The CDR3 spells CASSRAGDEQFF. CDR3 in DNA: TGTGCCAGCAGCCGGGCGGGGGATGAGCAGTTCTTC. The chain is built from TRBV11-3 and TRBJ2-1, with TRBD2 matching 7 bases. The CDR3 is made up of 12 amino acids. Per the germline V gene, CDR1 is SGHNT and CDR2 is YENEEA. Losses at the gene ends were 5 bases for V and 8 bases for J; bases not matched to a gene: 3.

This sequence joins TRBV28 and TRBJ1-2; D gene ambiguous. The length of the CDR3 is 13 residues. CDR1 is MDHEN, CDR2 SYDVKM, per germline. Between the trimmed V and J ends, which lost 5 bases and 9 bases, there was a span of 16 bases. The CDR3 coding sequence is TGTGCCAGCAGTCCTTCCGGGGATGGGAGCTACACCTTC. It specifies CASSPSGDGSYTF.

This chain joins TRBV2 and TRBJ1-1; possible D gene TRBD1, 6 bases. The V gene lost 6 bases and the J gene lost 5 bases, with 16 bases spanning the gap. Germline V CDR1 and CDR2: SNHLY, FYNNEI. There are 14 residues in the CDR3. Here the CDR3 DNA reads TGTGCCAGCAGCAGCAGGGGCTCGGGGACTGAAGCTTTCTTT. Translating it yields CASSSRGSGTEAFF.

CDR3 residues: CASSPNRGWTSEQYF. CDR3 DNA: TGTGCCAGCAGCCCGAACAGGGGATGGACCAGCGAGCAGTACTTC. The rearrangement joins TRBV7-2 to TRBJ2-5, with 7 bases that match TRBD1. The end of the DNA aligns better with TRBJ2-7, so the J call may be wrong. The V gene's germline CDR1 is SGHTA and CDR2 FQGNSA. The CDR3 contains 15 residues.

The gene calls are TRBV7-9 and TRBJ2-2; 12 bases line up with TRBD2. Germline CDR1 SEHNR, CDR2 FQNEAQ (reference sequence). Trimming at V came to 4 bases and at J to 5 bases, leaving 8 bases not matched to a gene. This CDR3 comprises 17 residues. DNA of the CDR3: TGTGCCAGCAGCTCTAGCGGGGGGGAAAGAGGAACCGGGGAGCTGTTTTTT. Its protein product is CASSSSGGERGTGELFF.

V gene TRBV27 combines with J gene TRBJ2-1, with 12 bases that match TRBD2. This CDR3 region has 15 residues. V dropped 4 bases and J dropped 6; count of bases not matched to a gene: 4. Germline V gene data show CDR1 as MNHEY and CDR2 as SMNVEV (reference sequence). CDR3 residues: CASSSTSGRPNEQFF. DNA for the CDR3: TGTGCCAGCAGTTCCACTAGCGGGAGGCCCAATGAGCAGTTCTTC.

V usage is TRBV14 and J usage is TRBJ1-2; D possibly corresponds to TRBD1 (6 bases). The CDR3 totals 13 residues. Trimming removed 3 bases from V and 4 bases from J, with 9 bases in between. Germline V gene sequence: CDR1 SGHDN, CDR2 FVKESK. This CDR3 reads CASSQDSLYGYTF. The DNA for the CDR3 is TGTGCCAGCAGCCAGGACAGCCTCTATGGCTACACCTTC.

The genes are TRBV6-1 and TRBJ2-4; TRBD2 aligns across 8 bases. V dropped 2 bases and J dropped 0; count of bases not matched to a gene: 12. Germline-derived CDR1 and CDR2 are MNHNS and SASEGT. This CDR3 is 19 amino acids long. CDR3 DNA sequence: TGTGCCAGCAGTGAATTGCCAGCGGGGGCCCTCCTAGCCAAAAACATTCAGTACTTC. Protein product: CASSELPAGALLAKNIQYF.

The chain combines TRBV28 with TRBJ1-5; D is possibly TRBD1 (6 bases). The CDR3 is 14 residues long. The germline V gene encodes CDR1 MDHEN and CDR2 SYDVKM. Deletions cut 2 bases from V and 2 bases from J, with 7 bases between. In nucleotides, the CDR3 is TGTGCCAGCAGTTTAACAGGGCGCAATCAGCCCCAGCATTTT. This sequence encodes CASSLTGRNQPQHF.

V is TRBV28 and J is TRBJ2-3; D remains ambiguous. The CDR3 runs to 14 residues. CDR1 MDHEN and CDR2 SYDVKM come from the germline V gene. Trimming stripped 9 bases from V and 2 bases from J, with 15 bases between. The CDR3 DNA follows: TGTGCCAGTTTTGGGCAGAAGCCCACAGATACGCAGTATTTT. This gives the protein CASFGQKPTDTQYF.

The chain carries TRBV7-8 and TRBJ1-1, with D perhaps TRBD1 (5 bases). Trimming removed 5 bases at V and 6 bases at J, with 16 bases between. Germline V gene lookup returns CDR1 SGHVS and CDR2 FQNEAQ. CDR3 size: 14 residues. The DNA for the CDR3 is TGTGCCAGCAGCGAGGGACGGGGGAGGGCTGAAGCTTTCTTT. Protein sequence: CASSEGRGRAEAFF.

CDR3 in DNA: TGTGCCAGCAGCTTAGGAACAGGGCACAGGGAGCAGTACTTC. This translates into CASSLGTGHREQYF. V gene TRBV7-2 combines with J gene TRBJ2-7; possible D gene TRBD1, 6 bases. CDR1 is SGHTA and CDR2 is FQGNSA in the germline V gene. The ends were cut back, 1 base at V and 7 bases at J, with 14 bases in the middle. The CDR3 contains 14 residues.

CDR3 amino acids: CAISGDRGNYGYTF. The CDR3 region has the DNA TGTGCCATCAGTGGGGACAGGGGTAACTATGGCTACACCTTC. V usage is TRBV10-3 and J usage is TRBJ1-2, with 10 positions matching TRBD1. The CDR3 is 14 residues long. Germline CDR1 is ENHRY and CDR2 is SYGVKD. The junction had 0 bases not matched to a gene; V was cut back by 4 bases and J by 1 base.

J is TRBJ1-6 and V is TRBV18; maybe TRBD1 (5 bases). CDR1 and CDR2 (germline): KGHSH, LQKENI. The germline V and J ends were trimmed by 2 bases and 4 bases, with 12 bases remaining between them. This CDR3 is 16 amino acids long. CDR3 loop: CASSPEAGTYNSPLHF. The CDR3 bases are TGTGCCAGCTCACCAGAGGCTGGGACTTATAATTCACCCCTCCACTTT.

The chain has TRBV19 and TRBJ1-6; D is possibly TRBD1 (6 bases). Deletions cut 5 bases from V and 7 bases from J, with 12 bases between. Germline CDR1 reads LNHDA; CDR2 reads SQIVND (reference sequence). The CDR3 has 14 amino acids. CDR3 sequence reads: CASSPQGSNSPLHF. The DNA for the CDR3 is TGTGCCAGTAGTCCTCAGGGGAGCAATTCACCCCTCCACTTT. Together with reference TRBV19 and TRBJ1-6, the CDR3 gives the full variable domain: DGGITQSPKYLFRKEGQNVTLSCEQNLNHDAMYWYRQDPGQGLRLIYYSQIVNDFQKGDIAEGYSVSREKKESFPLTVTSAQKNPTAFYLCASSPQGSNSPLHFGNGTRLTVT.

The chain employs TRBV6-1 and TRBJ2-2; 7 bases are a match to TRBD1. With V trimmed by 3 bases and J by 7 bases, 5 bases remained unmatched. CDR3 length: 14 residues. Germline V CDR1 and CDR2: MNHNS, SASEGT. In DNA form, the CDR3 reads TGTGCCAGCAGTGAGACAGGGTATTACGGGGAGCTGTTTTTT. This sequence encodes CASSETGYYGELFF.

CDR3 protein: CASSFGTLNTEAFF. In DNA, the CDR3 is TGCGCCAGCAGCTTCGGGACACTTAACACTGAAGCTTTCTTT. The rearrangement uses TRBV5-1 and TRBJ1-1, with D possibly matching TRBD1 (6 bases). The CDR3 totals 14 residues. With 2 bases removed from V and 2 bases from J, the gap between germline ends came to 10 bases. The germline CDR1 and CDR2 sequences are SGHRS and YFSETQ. The variable domain in full, with the rest retrieved from reference TRBV5-1 and TRBJ1-1, is KAGVTQTPRYLIKTRGQQVTLSCSPISGHRSVSWYQQTPGQGLQFLFEYFSETQRNKGNFPGRFSGRQFSNSRSEMNVSTLELGDSALYLCASSFGTLNTEAFFGQGTRLTVV.